Each of the 15 T cell receptor beta chains below was sequenced from the same sample in a study of CXCR3-negative and CXCR3-positive naive CD8 T cells. General study findings and limits: More hydrophobic TRB CDR3s occurred in CXCR3-positive than in CXCR3-negative naive cells.

Their antigen targets remain unknown. It was by 5' RACE with UMI labels that the TRB cDNA libraries were prepared. From the 5' RACE reads, TCRdb lists one entry per CDR3 protein and no DNA. Its listing shows tens of thousands of distinct CDR3 sequences. The sample taken for sequencing was naive CXCR3+ CD8+ T cells from blood. Noted subset: CD45RO-CCR7+CD27+CD95- naive CD8+ T cells expressing CXCR3 (TNR3+). These receptor sequences come from a human donor in good health. Some clones in this sample may be carry-over from other donors' samples.

This chain joins TRBV6-2 or TRBV6-3 and TRBJ2-3; TCRdb outputs TRBD2, but without DNA this stays unchecked. The CDR3 runs to 17 residues. CDR1 and CDR2 (germline): MNHEY, SVGEGT. CDR3 region: CASRTPLAGDSTDTQYF.

The V call is TRBV15, the J call TRBJ1-6; without DNA, the TCRdb call of TRBD1 cannot be checked. The CDR3 is made up of 16 amino acids. Germline CDR1 and CDR2: LNHNV and YYDKDF (reference sequence). The chain's CDR3 is CATSRGRVTGGSPLHF.

The chain carries TRBV4-3 and TRBJ2-1. CDR1 is LGHNA, CDR2 YSLEER, per germline. The CDR3 extends over 14 amino acids. This chain's CDR3 is CASSPFFPPNEQFF.

The chain combines TRBV12-3 or TRBV12-4 with TRBJ2-1; TCRdb's assignment of TRBD1 cannot be checked, as there is no DNA. The CDR3 covers 12 residues. This CDR3 is CASNRGTDEQFF.

V gene TRBV13 combines with J gene TRBJ1-1; TCRdb's D call of TRBD1 is untestable without DNA. The germline gives CDR1 PRHDT, CDR2 FYEKMQ (reference sequence). The CDR3 contains 14 residues. CDR3: CASSLTGQIAEAFF.

The CDR3 here is CSVEWAATNEKLFF. The V call is TRBV29-1, the J call TRBJ1-4. Looked up from germline, CDR1 is SQVTM and CDR2 is ANQGSEA. This CDR3 is built from 14 residues. Supplemented by reference TRBV29-1 and TRBJ1-4, the full variable domain reads SAVISQKPSRDICQRGTSLTIQCQVDSQVTMMFWYRQQPGQSLTLIATANQGSEATYESGFVIDKFPISRPNLTFSTLTVSNMSPEDSSIYLCSVEWAATNEKLFFGSGTQLSVL.

The gene calls are TRBV6-2 or TRBV6-3 and TRBJ2-2; checking the TCRdb D call of TRBD2 is not possible without DNA. The CDR3 runs 13 residues. Germline CDR1 and CDR2: MNHEY and SVGEGT. The CDR3 sequence is CASSFTSAGELFF.

The chain combines TRBV28 with TRBJ2-7. The germline V gene encodes CDR1 MDHEN and CDR2 SYDVKM. The CDR3 has 14 amino acids. The chain's CDR3 is CASSLATSSYEQYF.

This CDR3 reads CVSSDTADGYTF. The chain combines TRBV5-1 with TRBJ1-2. The CDR3 contains 12 residues. The V gene's germline CDR1 is SGHRS and CDR2 YFSETQ.

This chain connects TRBV7-9 to TRBJ2-7; TCRdb's assignment of TRBD1 cannot be checked, as there is no DNA. CDR1 and CDR2 from the germline V gene are SEHNR and FQNEAQ (reference sequence). The CDR3 runs to 15 residues. This chain's CDR3 is CASSSDGTGRHEQYF.

The chain carries TRBV7-9 and TRBJ2-1; without DNA, the TCRdb call of TRBD1 cannot be checked. This CDR3 region has 14 residues. Germline lookup yields CDR1 SEHNR and CDR2 FQNEAQ (reference sequence). Here the CDR3 reads CASSAPGNYNEQFF.

The genes are TRBV9 and TRBJ1-2. Germline lookup yields CDR1 SGDLS and CDR2 YYNGEE. The CDR3 extends over 13 amino acids. This CDR3 reads CASSVEGYYGYTF. Supplemented by reference TRBV9 and TRBJ1-2, the full variable domain reads DSGVTQTPKHLITATGQRVTLRCSPRSGDLSVYWYQQSLDQGLQFLIQYYNGEERAKGNILERFSAQQFPDLHSELNLSSLELGDSALYFCASSVEGYYGYTFGSGTRLTVV.

This chain uses TRBV28 with TRBJ2-7; TCRdb's D call of TRBD1 is untestable without DNA. Germline V gene lookup returns CDR1 MDHEN and CDR2 SYDVKM. This CDR3 has 13 residues. The CDR3 region is CASSSREPYEQYF.

The rearrangement links TRBV28 to TRBJ2-1. There are 15 residues in the CDR3. Germline CDR1 MDHEN, CDR2 SYDVKM. The CDR3 loop reads CASSPIRADYNEQFF.

The chain is built from TRBV29-1 and TRBJ1-1. Germline-derived CDR1 and CDR2 are SQVTM and ANQGSEA. The CDR3 consists of 14 residues. CDR3: CSVDANGMNTEAFF.